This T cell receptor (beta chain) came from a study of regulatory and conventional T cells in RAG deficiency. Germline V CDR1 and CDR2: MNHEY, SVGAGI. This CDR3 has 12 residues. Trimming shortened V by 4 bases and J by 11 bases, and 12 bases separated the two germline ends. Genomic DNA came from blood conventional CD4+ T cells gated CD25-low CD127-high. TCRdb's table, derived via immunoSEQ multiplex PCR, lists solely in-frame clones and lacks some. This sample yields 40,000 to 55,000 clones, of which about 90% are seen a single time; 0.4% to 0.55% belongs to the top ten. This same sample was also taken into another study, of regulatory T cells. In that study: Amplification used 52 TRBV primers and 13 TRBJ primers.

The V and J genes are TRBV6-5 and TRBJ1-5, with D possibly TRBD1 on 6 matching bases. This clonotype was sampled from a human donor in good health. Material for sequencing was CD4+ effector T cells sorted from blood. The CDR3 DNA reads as TGTGCCAGCAGTTCGCCCGGGACAACCCAGCATTTT. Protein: CASSSPGTTQHF.